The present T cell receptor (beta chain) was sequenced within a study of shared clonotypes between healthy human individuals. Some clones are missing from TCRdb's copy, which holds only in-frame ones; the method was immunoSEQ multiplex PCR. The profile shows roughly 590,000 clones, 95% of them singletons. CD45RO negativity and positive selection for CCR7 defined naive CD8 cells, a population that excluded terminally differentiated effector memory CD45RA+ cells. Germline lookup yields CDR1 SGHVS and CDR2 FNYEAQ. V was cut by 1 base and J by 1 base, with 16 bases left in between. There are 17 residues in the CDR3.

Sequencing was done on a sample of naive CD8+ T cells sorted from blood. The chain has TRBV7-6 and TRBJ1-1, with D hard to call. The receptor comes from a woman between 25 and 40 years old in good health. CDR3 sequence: CASSLVEVGRPNTEAFF. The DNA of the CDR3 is TGTGCCAGCAGCTTAGTCGAGGTAGGTCGGCCGAACACTGAAGCTTTCTTT.